This T cell receptor beta chain was retrieved from a study of cytomegalovirus exposure and HLA in healthy donors. V lost 1 base and J lost 4; bases outside the gene matches: 4. This CDR3 has 15 amino acids. Germline CDR1 SGHRS, CDR2 YFSETQ. Although they were nominally healthy when sampled, donors likely had unrecorded immune exposures. The PCR was carried out with 60 Vbeta primers and 13 Jbeta primers. TCRdb's copy holds only in-frame clones and misses some; the assay was immunoSEQ multiplex PCR. The profile shows around 180,000 clones, 80% of them singletons. The specimen sequenced was PBMCs. The chain joins TRBV5-1 to TRBJ2-3; 9 bases are a match to TRBD2. The clonotype comes from a man between 40 and 49 years old in good health and CMV-seronegative. The CDR3 reads CASSLRAGGPDTQYF. DNA for the CDR3: TGCGCCAGCAGCTTGAGGGCGGGAGGGCCAGATACGCAGTATTTT.